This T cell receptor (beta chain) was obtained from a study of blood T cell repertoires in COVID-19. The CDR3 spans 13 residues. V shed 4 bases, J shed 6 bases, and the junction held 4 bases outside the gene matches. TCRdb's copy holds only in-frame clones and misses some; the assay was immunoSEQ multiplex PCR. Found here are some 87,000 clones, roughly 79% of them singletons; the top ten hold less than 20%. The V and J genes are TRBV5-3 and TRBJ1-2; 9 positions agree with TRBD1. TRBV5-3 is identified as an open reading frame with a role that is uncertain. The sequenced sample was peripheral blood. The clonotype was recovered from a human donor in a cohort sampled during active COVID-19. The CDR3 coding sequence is TGTGCCAGAAGCGAGACAGGGGGGCATGGCTACACCTTC. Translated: CARSETGGHGYTF.